This passage covers 17 T cell receptor beta chains from one sample sequenced in a study of long-term antiretroviral therapy in people with HIV. With survey level as its setting, the immunoSEQ assay was v3.0. The data were produced by immunoSEQ multiplex PCR, yet TCRdb's version contains in-frame clones alone and is incomplete. The sample lists 29,000 or so clones, 90% to 95% occurring once. Specimen: unsorted PBMCs, collected just over 7.3 years after starting antiretroviral therapy. The receptors were gathered from a man between 50 and 59 years old with HIV.

This rearrangement joins TRBV6-5 to TRBJ1-2; tentative D call: TRBD1 (5 bases). Germline assignment: CDR1 MNHEY and CDR2 SVGAGI. This CDR3 has 13 amino acids. With 4 bases removed from V and 2 bases from J, the gap between germline ends came to 8 bases. This CDR3 is CASSFSGNYGYTF. DNA for the CDR3: TGTGCCAGCAGTTTCTCAGGGAACTATGGCTACACCTTC.

The J gene is TRBJ1-4, the V gene TRBV15; TRBD1 aligns across 10 bases. Germline V CDR1 and CDR2: LNHNV, YYDKDF (reference sequence). The CDR3 sequence is 15 residues long. With V trimmed by 5 bases and J by 2 bases, 2 bases remained unmatched. The CDR3 DNA follows: TGTGCCACCAGCGACAGGGGGCGGACTAATGAAAAACTGTTTTTT. It yields the protein CATSDRGRTNEKLFF.

The J gene is TRBJ2-3, the V gene TRBV25-1, with D perhaps matching TRBD2 (6 bases). Germline V gene lookup returns CDR1 MGHDK and CDR2 SYGVNS. Trimming removed 6 bases at V and 4 bases at J, with 17 bases between. This CDR3 comprises 15 residues. Here the CDR3 DNA reads TGTGCCAGCAGCCCCCTGGGGGGATCGGCAGATACGCAGTATTTT. Its protein is CASSPLGGSADTQYF.

The chain carries TRBV10-3 and TRBJ2-7; 12 positions agree with TRBD2. Trimming took 4 bases from V and 2 from J; bases not matched to a gene: 3. CDR1 ENHRY and CDR2 SYGVKD come from the germline V gene. There are 15 residues in the CDR3. Here the CDR3 DNA reads TGTGCCATCAGTGGGACTAGCGGGGTTACCTACGAGCAGTACTTC. This gives the protein CAISGTSGVTYEQYF.

The V call is TRBV12-2, the J call TRBJ2-2; the table calls TRBD1, which could not be checked here. TRBV12-2 represents a pseudogene. The length of the CDR3 is 13 residues. CDR3 nucleotides: TGTGCGAGGCGCGGGGGCGCCCACAAAGAGCTGTTTTTT. Translating gives CARRGGAHKELFF.

The chain has TRBV5-4 and TRBJ2-7, with D possibly TRBD1 on 6 matching bases. The CDR3 is made up of 14 amino acids. The germline gives CDR1 SGHNT, CDR2 YYREEE (reference sequence). V was shortened by 0 bases and J by 1 base, with 8 bases between the two germline ends. The CDR3 reads CASSLAGQSYEQYF. CDR3 nucleotide sequence: TGTGCCAGCAGCTTGGCGGGACAATCCTACGAGCAGTACTTC.

The V gene is TRBV14, the J gene TRBJ2-7; D not resolved. The germline CDR1 and CDR2 sequences are SGHDN and FVKESK. Between the trimmed V and J ends, which lost 0 bases and 0 bases, there was a span of 9 bases. The CDR3 has 15 residues. CDR3 sequence reads: CASSQEISSSYEQYF. CDR3 coding DNA: TGTGCCAGCAGCCAAGAAATCTCGAGCTCCTACGAGCAGTACTTC.

This chain connects TRBV2 to TRBJ2-2, with D perhaps TRBD1 (6 bases). Trimming removed 6 bases at V and 7 bases at J, with 15 bases between. The CDR3 has 14 amino acids. Germline CDR1 and CDR2: SNHLY and FYNNEI. The CDR3, as DNA: TGTGCCAGCAGACCCACAGGGTTCAGCGGGGAGCTGTTTTTT. The encoded protein is CASRPTGFSGELFF.

This clone was seen a single time. This rearrangement joins TRBV15 to TRBJ2-1, with 8 bases aligning to TRBD2. V shed 6 bases and J 4 bases; nucleotides not matched to a gene: 8. This CDR3 contains 15 residues. Germline-derived CDR1 and CDR2 are LNHNV and YYDKDF (reference sequence). This CDR3 reads CATSWERGNYNEQFF. The CDR3 bases are TGTGCCACCAGTTGGGAGCGGGGGAATTACAATGAGCAGTTCTTC.

The rearrangement uses TRBV6-1 and TRBJ2-1; 14 bases line up with TRBD2. The CDR3 is 14 amino acids. Germline V gene data show CDR1 as MNHNS and CDR2 as SASEGT. V was pared by 8 bases and J by 5 bases, with 2 bases of the junction left unmatched. The CDR3 loop reads CASGTSGGDNEQFF. The DNA of the CDR3 is TGTGCCAGCGGGACTAGCGGGGGAGACAATGAGCAGTTCTTC.

This chain uses TRBV29-1 with TRBJ2-3; TRBD1 aligns across 8 bases. This CDR3 is 14 amino acids long. Looked up from germline, CDR1 is SQVTM and CDR2 is ANQGSEA. Trimming cost V 6 bases and J 6 bases; bases outside gene matches: 11. The CDR3, as DNA: TGCAGCGTCCCGACAGGGGCCGCAGCGGATACGCAGTATTTT. The encoded protein is CSVPTGAAADTQYF.

The rearrangement links TRBV2 to TRBJ2-2; TRBD1 is a possible D gene (5 bases). V shed 11 bases and J shed 4 bases, with 14 bases lying between them. Germline-derived CDR1 and CDR2 are SNHLY and FYNNEI. This CDR3 comprises 13 residues. The CDR3, as DNA: TGTGCCGACGGGCAGGGTAGCACCGGGGAGCTGTTTTTT. Amino acids: CADGQGSTGELFF.

This clone was found once. The gene calls are TRBV19 and TRBJ2-7; 8 bases align to TRBD1. CDR1 and CDR2 (germline): LNHDA, SQIVND (reference sequence). The V segment lost 5 bases and the J segment 0 bases; nucleotides outside the gene matches: 12. The CDR3 is 17 residues long. The CDR3 spells CASSADGQGRGSYEQYF. The CDR3 DNA is TGTGCCAGTAGTGCCGACGGACAGGGAAGGGGCTCCTACGAGCAGTACTTC.

The chain recombines TRBV19 with TRBJ1-2, with 7 bases aligning to TRBD1. V was clipped by 4 bases and J by 2 bases; unmatched bases: 4. CDR3 length: 14 residues. Germline CDR1 and CDR2: LNHDA and SQIVND (reference sequence). CDR3 region: CASSTIQGNYGYTF. The CDR3 bases are TGTGCCAGTAGTACTATACAGGGGAACTATGGCTACACCTTC. Looking up the rest from reference TRBV19 and TRBJ1-2 gives the full variable domain: DGGITQSPKYLFRKEGQNVTLSCEQNLNHDAMYWYRQDPGQGLRLIYYSQIVNDFQKGDIAEGYSVSREKKESFPLTVTSAQKNPTAFYLCASSTIQGNYGYTFGSGTRLTVV.

The chain combines TRBV11-2 with TRBJ1-2; 9 nucleotides line up with TRBD1. V lost 5 bases and J lost 4; bases outside the gene matches: 11. CDR3 length: 16 amino acids. In germline, CDR1 is SGHAT, CDR2 FQNNGV. The CDR3 coding sequence is TGTGCCAGCAGCGCCAACTACAGGGGGCGTATCTATGGCTACACCTTC. It specifies CASSANYRGRIYGYTF.

This chain joins TRBV7-9 and TRBJ2-2; the match to TRBD1 covers 7 bases. The CDR3 spans 16 residues. The germline V gene has CDR1 SEHNR and CDR2 FQNEAQ (reference sequence). V lost 2 bases to trimming and J lost 0 bases; unmatched junction nucleotides: 3. As DNA, the CDR3 is TGTGCCAGCAGCTTATTCAGGGGGACGAACACCGGGGAGCTGTTTTTT. This sequence encodes CASSLFRGTNTGELFF.

The chain has TRBV19 and TRBJ2-3; 9 nucleotides line up with TRBD1. The CDR3 consists of 13 residues. Germline lookup yields CDR1 LNHDA and CDR2 SQIVND (reference sequence). V lost 6 bases, J lost 5 bases, and 3 bases stayed unmatched. The CDR3 region is CASRQGAIDTQYF. CDR3 coding DNA: TGTGCCAGTAGACAGGGGGCAATAGATACGCAGTATTTT.